This T cell receptor beta chain was observed in a study of beta chain bispecific antibodies for T cell cancers. Study context: HPB-ALL carried surface TRBV5-5, while Jurkat carried TRBV12-3. Whole-study results and caveats: In these mixed samples, most targeted TRBV reads derived from the leukemia cell line.

This CDR3 spans 17 amino acids. Looked up from germline, CDR1 is SGHTA and CDR2 is FQGNSA. With 2 bases clipped from V and 2 bases from J, the junction kept 11 bases outside the gene matches. Blood mononuclear cells were expanded for around three days using either OKT3 anti-CD3 antibody or CD3/CD28 beads. Cocultures held around 5 x 10^4 normal T cells, around 5 x 10^4 targets, and bispecific antibody. Each CDR3 protein is one row after TCRdb ran MiXCR on the 5' RACE reads. Of 20,000 or so distinct CDR3 sequences listed, roughly 2.6% are singletons. This clonotype has at least ten counts. The antigen remains undetermined.

The source material was healthy donor T cells cultured with leukemia cells. This clonotype was sampled from a human donor in good health. Some clones in this sample may be carry-over from other donors' samples. The V and J genes are TRBV7-2 and TRBJ1-1; TRBD1 matches at 7 bases. The CDR3 coding sequence is TGTGCCAGCAGCTTAAGGCCCGGCAGGGGGTCCAACACTGAAGCTTTCTTT. Residues: CASSLRPGRGSNTEAFF.